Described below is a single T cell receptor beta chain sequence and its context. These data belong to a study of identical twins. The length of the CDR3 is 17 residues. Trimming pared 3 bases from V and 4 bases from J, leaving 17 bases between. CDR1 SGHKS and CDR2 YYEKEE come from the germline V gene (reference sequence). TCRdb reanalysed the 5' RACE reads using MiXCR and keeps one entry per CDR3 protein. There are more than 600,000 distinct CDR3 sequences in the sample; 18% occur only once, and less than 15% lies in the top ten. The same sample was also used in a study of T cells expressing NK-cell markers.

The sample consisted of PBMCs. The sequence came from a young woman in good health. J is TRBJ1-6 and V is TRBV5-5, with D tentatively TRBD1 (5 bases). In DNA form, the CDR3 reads TGTGCCAGCAGCTACCCTCGGGACCTCCTATATAATTCACCCCTCCACTTT. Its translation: CASSYPRDLLYNSPLHF.